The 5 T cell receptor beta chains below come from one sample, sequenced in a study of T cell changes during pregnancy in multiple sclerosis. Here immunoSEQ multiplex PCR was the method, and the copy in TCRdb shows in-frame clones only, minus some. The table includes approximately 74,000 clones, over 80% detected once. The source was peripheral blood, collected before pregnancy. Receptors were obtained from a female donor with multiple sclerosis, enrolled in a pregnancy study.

CDR3 DNA sequence: TGTGCCAGTAGTCCGACAGGGGTTGGGAGCAATCAGCCCCAGCATTTT. Translating it yields CASSPTGVGSNQPQHF. The V call is TRBV19, the J call TRBJ1-5, with TRBD1 identical over 8 bases. This CDR3 comprises 16 residues. The V segment lost 5 bases and the J segment 1 base; nucleotides outside the gene matches: 7. Germline lookup yields CDR1 LNHDA and CDR2 SQIVND (reference sequence).

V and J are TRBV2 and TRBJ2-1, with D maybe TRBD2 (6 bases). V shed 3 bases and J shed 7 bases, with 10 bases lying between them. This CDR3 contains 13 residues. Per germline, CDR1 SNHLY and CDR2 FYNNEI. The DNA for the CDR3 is TGTGCCAGCAGTGAGCTAGCGTGGAATGAGCAGTTCTTC. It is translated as CASSELAWNEQFF. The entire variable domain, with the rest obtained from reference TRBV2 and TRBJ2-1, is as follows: EPEVTQTPSHQVTQMGQEVILRCVPISNHLYFYWYRQILGQKVEFLVSFYNNEISEKSEIFDDQFSVERPDGSNFTLKIRSTKLEDSAMYFCASSELAWNEQFFGPGTRLTVL.

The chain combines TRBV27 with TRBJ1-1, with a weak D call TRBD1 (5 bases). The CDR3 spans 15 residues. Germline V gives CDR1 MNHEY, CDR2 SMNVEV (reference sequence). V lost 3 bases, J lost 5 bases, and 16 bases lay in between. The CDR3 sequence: CASSFPTGRRTEAFF. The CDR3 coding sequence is TGTGCCAGCAGTTTCCCAACAGGTCGTCGAACTGAAGCTTTCTTT.

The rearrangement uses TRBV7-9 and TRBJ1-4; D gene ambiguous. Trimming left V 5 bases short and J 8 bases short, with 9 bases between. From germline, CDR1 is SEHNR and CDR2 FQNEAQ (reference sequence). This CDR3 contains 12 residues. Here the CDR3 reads CASSNSAEKLFF. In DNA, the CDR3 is TGTGCCAGCAGCAATTCAGCGGAAAAACTGTTTTTT.

For the CDR3, the DNA is TGCGCCAGCAGTTCGGACAGGGGCCAGGGCACTGAGCAGTTCTTC. The encoded protein is CASSSDRGQGTEQFF. This chain connects TRBV5-1 to TRBJ2-1; 9 positions agree with TRBD1. This CDR3 comprises 15 residues. J was trimmed by 9 bases and V by 5 bases; bases with no gene match: 12. In germline, CDR1 is SGHRS, CDR2 YFSETQ.